This T cell receptor (beta chain) was sequenced in a study of CD8+ T cells in alopecia areata. At the level of the study: Tofacitinib administration to treated patients was oral, at 5 to 10 mg twice daily. Study-level points and caveats: Scalp specimens additionally yield sequences from normal skin's resident alphabeta T cells. Scalp and blood retained many expanded lesional clones during tofacitinib.

Treatment given: oral pan-JAK inhibitor, 5-10 mg twice daily. Alopecia areata patients provided lesional scalp punch biopsies and peripheral blood, both collected for the study. On this clone: Its antigen is not known.

V lost 2 bases, J lost 4 bases, and 14 bases lay in between. The CDR3 length is 14 residues. The germline V gene encodes CDR1 GTSNPN and CDR2 SVGIG (reference sequence). RNA, once extracted, was reverse transcribed into cDNA for use as the sequencing template. The repertoire was sequenced with immunoSEQ multiplex PCR; TCRdb's copy has only in-frame clones and lacks some. The sample consists of 200,000 or so clones, roughly 64% of them appearing once. The sequence came from a human donor with alopecia areata. V usage is TRBV30 and J usage is TRBJ1-1, with TRBD1 as a possible D gene (5 bases). Sequencing was performed on CD4+ T cells sorted from blood, taken at week 24, from a patient treated with tofacitinib. Here the CDR3 DNA reads TGTGCCTGGAGTTATGGGACTGTTGGCACTGAAGCTTTCTTT. Protein: CAWSYGTVGTEAFF. The whole variable domain, filled in from reference TRBV30 and TRBJ1-1, reads SQTIHQWPATLVQPVGSPLSLECTVEGTSNPNLYWYRQAAGRGLQLLFYSVGIGQISSEVPQNLSASRPQDRQFILSSKKLLLSDSGFYLCAWSYGTVGTEAFFGQGTRLTVV.